These 19 T cell receptor beta chains were all obtained from the same sample, sequenced in a study of post-analysis software for immune sequencing data (dated by TCRdb to between 2015 and 2016). Beyond this particular receptor, the publication reports: Significantly higher frequencies in patients than in controls were found for about five TRBV segments, including TRBV5-6, TRBV5-1 and TRBV20-1.

Their antigen targets remain unknown. The library was produced with PCR. Instrument used: Illumina HiSeq 2500. Unique molecular identifiers were incorporated into TCR beta cDNA libraries to reduce PCR and sequencing biases. TCRdb ran its own pipeline on the public reads, namely fastp trimming at Q25 and MiXCR clone calling, and kept in-frame beta chains. Each entry merges the rows of one CDR3 protein and shows their most common DNA and genes. The sample yields about half a million distinct CDR3 sequences; under 40% were counted once. 4.5% to 7.5% of the sample is taken by the ten largest. Sequenced sample: blood. These receptor sequences come from a girl between 2 and 17 years old with multiple sclerosis.

The chain recombines TRBV6-6 with TRBJ2-3, with 9 bases aligning to TRBD2. The CDR3 covers 14 residues. The V gene's germline CDR1 is MNHNY and CDR2 SVGAGI (reference sequence). J was trimmed by 4 bases and V by 6 bases; bases with no gene match: 5. The CDR3 spells CASRIAGVSDTQYF. CDR3 coding DNA: TGTGCCAGCAGGATAGCGGGGGTGTCAGATACGCAGTATTTT.

The gene calls are TRBV7-9 and TRBJ1-5; D is undetermined. Trimming cost V 3 bases and J 4 bases, with 7 bases left between them. CDR1 is SEHNR and CDR2 is FQNEAQ in the germline V gene (reference sequence). The CDR3 loop spans 13 amino acids. CDR3 amino acids: CASSFEENQPQHF. CDR3 coding DNA: TGTGCCAGCAGCTTCGAGGAGAATCAGCCCCAGCATTTT.

The chain employs TRBV7-9 and TRBJ1-5; tentative D call: TRBD1 (6 bases). V was cut by 1 base and J by 4 bases, with 11 bases left in between. This CDR3 is built from 15 residues. Germline lookup yields CDR1 SEHNR and CDR2 FQNEAQ (reference sequence). In DNA form, the CDR3 reads TGTGCCAGCAGCTTAGAAGGGGGGCGGAATCAGCCCCAGCATTTT. Translation: CASSLEGGRNQPQHF.

In this sample, this clonotype turned up a few times. V usage is TRBV7-8 and J usage is TRBJ2-3; TRBD2 matches 8 bases. This CDR3 spans 17 amino acids. Germline CDR1 SGHVS, CDR2 FQNEAQ. V was clipped by 2 bases and J by 2 bases; unmatched bases: 9. CDR3 DNA: TGTGCCAGCAGCTTAACGAAAGCGGGGGCCCTCACAGATACGCAGTATTTT. Protein sequence: CASSLTKAGALTDTQYF.

The V call is TRBV5-1, the J call TRBJ1-1, with 10 bases matching TRBD1. J gave up 8 bases and V 7 bases, and 17 bases lay outside the gene matches. Germline values: CDR1 SGHRS, CDR2 YFSETQ. This CDR3 region has 16 residues. The CDR3 DNA reads as TGCGCCAGCTTTCCGGGACAGGGGACAATGAGGTCGGAAGCTTTCTTT. As protein: CASFPGQGTMRSEAFF.

The chain carries TRBV18 and TRBJ2-7; D is possibly TRBD1 (6 bases). Per the germline V gene, CDR1 is KGHSH and CDR2 is LQKENI. V lost 3 bases to trimming and J lost 5 bases, with 11 bases between them. The length of the CDR3 is 13 residues. CDR3 loop: CASSPPGVDEQYF. DNA for the CDR3: TGTGCCAGCTCACCTCCAGGGGTGGACGAGCAGTACTTC.

This clonotype was found a few times. In DNA, the CDR3 is TGTGCCAGCAGCGCGCGGACGGGGGCTCGTTACGAGCAGTACTTC. Amino acid sequence: CASSARTGARYEQYF. The chain has TRBV7-8 and TRBJ2-7, with D perhaps matching TRBD1 or TRBD2 (6 bases each). V was pared by 5 bases and J by 4 bases, with 18 bases between. The CDR3 consists of 15 residues. The germline V gene has CDR1 SGHVS and CDR2 FQNEAQ.

The chain carries TRBV20-1 and TRBJ2-1, with TRBD1 matching 9 bases. CDR1 DFQATT and CDR2 SNEGSKA come from the germline V gene (reference sequence). The CDR3 is made up of 14 amino acids. V was pared by 5 bases and J by 4 bases, with 6 bases of the junction left unmatched. The CDR3 sequence: CSAFTGGAYNEQFF. The CDR3 DNA sequence: TGCAGTGCTTTCACAGGGGGCGCTTACAATGAGCAGTTCTTC.

This clonotype was seen many times. The rearrangement uses TRBV11-2 and TRBJ2-5; TRBD2 is a possible D gene (6 bases). The V gene lost 5 bases and the J gene lost 1 base, with 8 bases spanning the gap. This CDR3 is 13 amino acids long. Per germline, CDR1 SGHAT and CDR2 FQNNGV. The CDR3 coding sequence is TGTGCCAGCAGCCGGGGACTCCAAGAGACCCAGTACTTC. Residues: CASSRGLQETQYF.

The chain carries TRBV6-4 and TRBJ1-1; D is uncertain. Germline values: CDR1 MRHNA, CDR2 SNTAGT. Trimming left V 3 bases short and J 3 bases short, with 11 bases between. The CDR3 runs 14 residues. The CDR3 reads CASSEVYLDTEAFF. CDR3 DNA sequence: TGTGCCAGCAGTGAGGTCTATCTAGACACTGAAGCTTTCTTT.

This chain links TRBV28 with TRBJ2-7; 8 bases agree with TRBD1. Germline V gene lookup returns CDR1 MDHEN and CDR2 SYDVKM. This CDR3 is 15 amino acids long. The V gene end was trimmed by 7 bases and the J gene end by 1 base; junction bases not matched to a gene: 9. The CDR3 loop is CASTIRDRPSYEQYF. Here the CDR3 DNA reads TGTGCCAGCACTATCCGGGACAGGCCTTCCTACGAGCAGTACTTC.

The gene calls are TRBV12-3 or TRBV12-4 and TRBJ2-3; D possibly corresponds to TRBD1 (6 bases). V was trimmed by 7 bases and J by 1 base, leaving 12 bases between them. The CDR3 extends over 14 amino acids. CDR3 protein: CASKQGVGTDTQYF. DNA of the CDR3: TGTGCCAGCAAACAGGGAGTTGGCACAGATACGCAGTATTTT.

J is TRBJ2-7 and V is TRBV6-2 or TRBV6-3; D may be TRBD2 (5 bases). The length of the CDR3 is 14 residues. Looked up from germline, CDR1 is MNHEY and CDR2 is SVGEGT. The V and J ends lost 6 bases and 5 bases respectively, with 17 bases between them. The CDR3 region is CASRDLGSLNEQYF. DNA of the CDR3: TGTGCCAGCAGAGATTTGGGGAGCTTAAACGAGCAGTACTTC.

The chain is built from TRBV5-1 and TRBJ2-5; no clear D gene. V was cut by 0 bases and J by 11 bases, with 17 bases left in between. The CDR3 loop spans 14 amino acids. Per germline, CDR1 SGHRS and CDR2 YFSETQ. The CDR3 sequence is CASSLGFTYNEQYF. The CDR3 bases are TGCGCCAGCAGCTTGGGGTTTACCTACAATGAGCAGTACTTC. Looking up the rest from reference TRBV5-1 and TRBJ2-5 gives the full variable domain: KAGVTQTPRYLIKTRGQQVTLSCSPISGHRSVSWYQQTPGQGLQFLFEYFSETQRNKGNFPGRFSGRQFSNSRSEMNVSTLELGDSALYLCASSLGFTYNEQYFGPGTRLLVL.

V usage is TRBV7-2 and J usage is TRBJ2-6; TRBD1 is a possible D gene (6 bases). The V and J ends lost 3 bases and 1 base respectively, with 7 bases between them. The CDR3 is 15 amino acids. From germline, CDR1 is SGHTA and CDR2 FQGNSA. The DNA of the CDR3 is TGTGCCAGCAGCTTGGGGGCATCTGGGGCCAACGTCCTGACTTTC. It encodes CASSLGASGANVLTF.

This clonotype appeared once. This chain uses TRBV20-1 with TRBJ1-5; tentatively, D is TRBD1 (6 bases). Germline V CDR1 and CDR2: DFQATT, SNEGSKA (reference sequence). This CDR3 contains 17 residues. With 4 bases removed from V and 2 bases from J, the gap between germline ends came to 21 bases. The CDR3 DNA reads as TGCAGTGCTATATCCACACAGGGAATACTTGGCAATCAGCCCCAGCATTTT. It translates to CSAISTQGILGNQPQHF.

This clonotype was recorded a few times. The rearrangement links TRBV24-1 to TRBJ2-7; 9 bases fit TRBD1. Germline loops: CDR1 KGHDR, CDR2 SFDVKD. The CDR3 length is 13 residues. V dropped 3 bases and J dropped 9; count of bases not matched to a gene: 5. CDR3 DNA sequence: TGTGCCACCAGTGATCTAGGGACAGGGAGGCAGTACTTC. This translates into CATSDLGTGRQYF.

Details on this clonotype: The junction and the germline gene differ at one end; a read error may be behind it. The chain uses TRBV6-2 or TRBV6-3 and TRBJ2-1; unclear D gene. CDR3 size: 14 residues. Germline CDR1 and CDR2: MNHEY and SVGEGT. CDR3 in DNA: TGTGCCAGCAGTGACTCCCATAGGCAAGAGACCCAGTTCTTC. Translation: CASSDSHRQETQFF.

The chain has TRBV10-2 and TRBJ2-1; 11 positions match TRBD2. Germline lookup yields CDR1 WSHSY and CDR2 SAAADI. Unmatched junction bases numbered 15, after V lost 10 bases and J lost 4 bases. This CDR3 region has 17 residues. The chain's CDR3 is CANIGLAGGGRYNEQFF. The CDR3 region has the DNA TGCGCCAACATAGGCCTAGCGGGGGGCGGTCGGTACAATGAGCAGTTCTTC.